This T cell receptor (beta chain) was sequenced for a study of blood T cell repertoires in COVID-19. How the authors handled the data: The authors estimated nucleated cell counts from reference gene primer amplification. Assay: immunoSEQ multiplex PCR; the TCRdb copy retains only in-frame clones and omits some. V, J and clone size were drawn from that table, and D and trimming were deduced from the DNA. In the table there are around 500,000 clones, about nine tenths of which are singletons. Individuals drawn from 20 to 30 US areas were about 18 to 90 years old. V lost 3 bases to trimming and J lost 0 bases; unmatched junction nucleotides: 7. Germline V CDR1 and CDR2: LGHDT, YNNKEL (reference sequence). The CDR3 covers 16 residues.

The chain links TRBV3-1 (or the pseudogene TRBV3-2) to TRBJ2-5; 7 nucleotides agree with TRBD2. This TCR was recovered from a woman aged 55-70 years who had recovered from COVID-19. The sequenced sample was PBMCs or T cells enriched from blood (not recorded which). The CDR3 loop is CASSQRGAGNQETQYF. As DNA, the CDR3 is TGTGCCAGCAGCCAGCGGGGAGCGGGGAACCAAGAGACCCAGTACTTC.